Listed here are 24 T cell receptor beta chains from one sample, sequenced in a study of blood T cell repertoires in COVID-19. The repertoire was sequenced with immunoSEQ multiplex PCR; TCRdb's copy has only in-frame clones and lacks some. This sample yields around 160,000 clones, of which over 70% are seen a single time; 5.5% to 7.5% belongs to the top ten. The sequencing sample was made of peripheral blood. Receptors were obtained from a man of 80 years or more with acute or convalescent COVID-19.

This clone was seen a few times. The rearrangement links TRBV11-3 to TRBJ2-2; D is ambiguous. Germline CDR1 reads SGHNT; CDR2 reads YENEEA. The CDR3 contains 13 residues. Trimming left V 5 bases short and J 5 bases short, with 9 bases between. CDR3 sequence reads: CASSARITGELFF. The CDR3 coding sequence is TGTGCCAGCAGCGCGAGAATAACCGGGGAGCTGTTTTTT. The full variable domain, rest sourced from reference TRBV11-3 and TRBJ2-2, is EAGVVQSPRYKIIEKKQPVAFWCNPISGHNTLYWYLQNLGQGPELLIRYENEEAVDDSQLPKDRFSAERLKGVDSTLKIQPAELGDSAVYLCASSARITGELFFGEGSRLTVL.

As for this clone: The junction departs from germline at one end; a sequencing error may be responsible. The genes are TRBV28 and TRBJ1-3, with D hard to call. Germline-derived CDR1 and CDR2 are MDHEN and SYDVKM. There are 11 residues in the CDR3. CDR3 nucleotides: TGTGCCAGCAGTGTCCTCCGGGAATACCATTTT. It encodes CASSVLREYHF.

The chain is built from TRBV2 and TRBJ1-1; TRBD1 might be the D (5 bases). Trimming left V 5 bases short and J 5 bases short, with 9 bases between. The CDR3 extends over 12 amino acids. Germline CDR1 is SNHLY and CDR2 is FYNNEI. The CDR3: CASSSGGTEAFF. CDR3 DNA: TGTGCCAGCAGTTCTGGGGGGACTGAAGCTTTCTTT. Full variable domain (missing parts from reference TRBV2 and TRBJ1-1): EPEVTQTPSHQVTQMGQEVILRCVPISNHLYFYWYRQILGQKVEFLVSFYNNEISEKSEIFDDQFSVERPDGSNFTLKIRSTKLEDSAMYFCASSSGGTEAFFGQGTRLTVV.

The J gene is TRBJ1-1, the V gene TRBV7-9; 7 bases map to TRBD1. This CDR3 comprises 13 residues. Unmatched junction bases numbered 5, after V lost 5 bases and J lost 5 bases. Germline loops: CDR1 SEHNR, CDR2 FQNEAQ (reference sequence). The CDR3 region has the DNA TGTGCCAGCAGCAGACAGGGCTTGACTGAAGCTTTCTTT. Encoded protein: CASSRQGLTEAFF. Variable domain in full (rest from reference TRBV7-9 and TRBJ1-1): DTGVSQNPRHKITKRGQNVTFRCDPISEHNRLYWYRQTLGQGPEFLTYFQNEAQLEKSRLLSDRFSAERPKGSFSTLEIQRTEQGDSAMYLCASSRQGLTEAFFGQGTRLTVV.

The J gene is TRBJ2-1, the V gene TRBV18; D remains unclear. CDR3 length: 15 amino acids. Trimming took off 2 bases at V and 5 bases at J, with 13 bases between the two ends. Germline assignment: CDR1 KGHSH and CDR2 LQKENI. The CDR3 bases are TGTGCCAGCTCACCAGTGAACCGGTATGACAATGAGCAGTTCTTC. Encoded protein: CASSPVNRYDNEQFF. The complete variable domain, with remaining parts taken from reference TRBV18 and TRBJ2-1, reads NAGVMQNPRHLVRRRGQEARLRCSPMKGHSHVYWYRQLPEEGLKFMVYLQKENIIDESGMPKERFSAEFPKEGPSILRIQQVVRGDSAAYFCASSPVNRYDNEQFFGPGTRLTVL.

This clone was recorded a few times. The V gene is TRBV29-1, the J gene TRBJ1-1; 9 bases align to TRBD1. The CDR3 covers 14 residues. The V gene end was trimmed by 6 bases and the J gene end by 4 bases; junction bases not matched to a gene: 9. CDR1 is SQVTM and CDR2 is ANQGSEA in the germline V gene. The CDR3 region is CSVTGGSVTTEAFF. The CDR3 nucleotides read TGCAGCGTGACAGGGGGGTCGGTGACCACTGAAGCTTTCTTT.

The rearrangement uses TRBV19 and TRBJ2-2, with D maybe TRBD1 (6 bases). This CDR3 comprises 13 residues. V lost 5 bases, J lost 6 bases, and 10 bases lay in between. CDR1 LNHDA and CDR2 SQIVND come from the germline V gene (reference sequence). In DNA form, the CDR3 reads TGTGCCAGTAGTCTCGGACAGCCCGGGGAGCTGTTTTTT. Translated, it gives CASSLGQPGELFF.

The chain combines TRBV5-1 with TRBJ2-7, with D tentatively TRBD1 (5 bases). This CDR3 contains 13 residues. Germline V gives CDR1 SGHRS, CDR2 YFSETQ. The V and J ends lost 7 bases and 2 bases respectively, with 13 bases between them. CDR3 sequence (DNA): TGCGCCAGCGGGTTGTCGACAGCCTACGAGCAGTACTTC. Encoded protein: CASGLSTAYEQYF.

CDR3 residues: CASSLSAPRSGSIQYF. DNA for the CDR3: TGCGCCAGCAGCTTGTCGGCCCCCAGGTCGGGATCCATTCAGTACTTC. The chain couples TRBV5-1 to TRBJ2-4; possibly TRBD2 for D (5 bases). Looked up from germline, CDR1 is SGHRS and CDR2 is YFSETQ. This CDR3 spans 16 amino acids. The V gene lost 1 base and the J gene lost 9 bases, with 20 bases spanning the gap.

This clone has only one observation. The chain combines TRBV10-1 with TRBJ2-7, with TRBD2 matching over 9 bases. Germline V gene data show CDR1 as WNHNN and CDR2 as SYGVQD (reference sequence). This CDR3 has 14 residues. Trimming took 0 bases from V and 5 from J; bases not matched to a gene: 2. For the CDR3, the DNA is TGCGCCAGCAGTGAGTCATGGACTAGCGACGAGCAGTACTTC. This gives the protein CASSESWTSDEQYF.

The chain combines TRBV7-2 with TRBJ2-5, with TRBD2 identical over 11 bases. This CDR3 is built from 17 residues. The junction had 5 bases not matched to a gene; V was cut back by 1 base and J by 1 base. CDR1 is SGHTA and CDR2 is FQGNSA in the germline V gene. The CDR3, as DNA: TGTGCCAGCAGCTTAGAACTAGCGGGAGTTGGCCAAGAGACCCAGTACTTC. Its translation is CASSLELAGVGQETQYF. Combining the CDR3 with reference TRBV7-2 and TRBJ2-5 gives the whole variable domain GAGVSQSPSNKVTEKGKDVELRCDPISGHTALYWYRQSLGQGLEFLIYFQGNSAPDKSGLPSDRFSAERTGGSVSTLTIQRTQQEDSAVYLCASSLELAGVGQETQYFGPGTRLLVL.

This clone was seen a few times. The chain employs TRBV2 and TRBJ2-2, with 12 bases matching TRBD2. The germline gives CDR1 SNHLY, CDR2 FYNNEI. The CDR3 has 16 residues. V lost 6 bases and J lost 4; bases outside the gene matches: 6. CDR3 region: CASRTSGSGRTGELFF. DNA of the CDR3: TGTGCCAGCAGGACTAGCGGGAGCGGTCGCACCGGGGAGCTGTTTTTT.

The chain recombines TRBV6-1 with TRBJ2-1; 8 positions agree with TRBD2. The germline gives CDR1 MNHNS, CDR2 SASEGT. Trimming cost V 2 bases and J 4 bases; bases outside gene matches: 13. The CDR3 has 18 amino acids. The CDR3 reads CASSELGLALSPYNEQFF. Here the CDR3 DNA reads TGTGCCAGCAGTGAATTAGGACTAGCCCTCAGCCCTTACAATGAGCAGTTCTTC.

The chain employs TRBV5-4 and TRBJ1-1; perhaps TRBD1 as D (6 bases). The germline V and J ends were trimmed by 3 bases and 0 bases, with 12 bases remaining between them. This CDR3 contains 15 residues. Germline V lookup: CDR1 SGHNT, CDR2 YYREEE (reference sequence). The CDR3 region is CASSSRGGLNTEAFF. The CDR3 nucleotides read TGTGCCAGCAGCTCCCGGGGGGGCCTGAACACTGAAGCTTTCTTT.

The genes are TRBV7-6 and TRBJ1-1, with TRBD1 as a possible D gene (5 bases). Trimming took 4 bases from V and 4 from J, leaving 19 bases between them. The germline V gene encodes CDR1 SGHVS and CDR2 FNYEAQ. CDR3 length: 16 amino acids. CDR3 residues: CASSSEPQVGGTEAFF. The CDR3 coding sequence is TGTGCCAGCAGCTCCGAGCCCCAGGTGGGGGGCACTGAAGCTTTCTTT.

As DNA, the CDR3 is TGTGCCAGCCGACAAGTGTCTGGAAACACCATATATTTT. Residues: CASRQVSGNTIYF. This chain connects TRBV2 to TRBJ1-3; D remains unclear. The CDR3 contains 13 residues. V dropped 8 bases and J dropped 1 base, with 9 bases sitting between them. Germline V gives CDR1 SNHLY, CDR2 FYNNEI. Combining the CDR3 with reference TRBV2 and TRBJ1-3 gives the whole variable domain EPEVTQTPSHQVTQMGQEVILRCVPISNHLYFYWYRQILGQKVEFLVSFYNNEISEKSEIFDDQFSVERPDGSNFTLKIRSTKLEDSAMYFCASRQVSGNTIYFGEGSWLTVV.

This clone has only one observation. The V and J genes are TRBV6-5 and TRBJ2-1, with TRBD2 identical over 9 bases. This CDR3 is 15 amino acids long. Germline values: CDR1 MNHEY, CDR2 SVGAGI. The V segment lost 5 bases and the J segment 9 bases; nucleotides outside the gene matches: 11. The CDR3 bases are TGTGCCAGCAGTCGCTCAATAGCGGGGGAAATTGAGCAGTTCTTC. Amino acids: CASSRSIAGEIEQFF.

As concerns this clone: Additional DNA sequences in this sample encode the identical CDR3. V usage is TRBV28 and J usage is TRBJ1-5; D not certain. The CDR3 contains 12 residues. V lost 3 bases and J 3 bases, leaving 3 bases between the germline ends. Germline-derived CDR1 and CDR2 are MDHEN and SYDVKM. In DNA form, the CDR3 reads TGTGCCAGCAGTTTTCTCAATCAGCCCCAGCATTTT. It encodes CASSFLNQPQHF. The full variable domain, with the rest looked up from reference TRBV28 and TRBJ1-5, is DVKVTQSSRYLVKRTGEKVFLECVQDMDHENMFWYRQDPGLGLRLIYFSYDVKMKEKGDIPEGYSVSREKKERFSLILESASTNQTSMYLCASSFLNQPQHFGDGTRLSIL.

The chain combines TRBV5-1 with TRBJ2-3; 10 bases agree with TRBD2. The CDR3 totals 19 residues. J gave up 0 bases and V 0 bases, and 10 bases lay outside the gene matches. Per germline, CDR1 SGHRS and CDR2 YFSETQ. CDR3 in DNA: TGCGCCAGCAGCTTGGCCCCTAGCGGGAGAGGAAGGAGCACAGATACGCAGTATTTT. Amino acid sequence: CASSLAPSGRGRSTDTQYF.

The V gene is TRBV28, the J gene TRBJ1-2, with TRBD1 as a possible D gene (6 bases). CDR1 and CDR2 (germline): MDHEN, SYDVKM. The CDR3 is made up of 12 amino acids. Between the trimmed V and J ends, which lost 10 bases and 2 bases, there was a span of 11 bases. CDR3 amino acids: CANSDSNYGYTF. CDR3 bases: TGTGCCAACTCGGACAGCAACTATGGCTACACCTTC.

The rearrangement uses TRBV7-6 and TRBJ2-2; D is perhaps TRBD2 (5 bases). This CDR3 has 17 residues. Germline CDR1 SGHVS, CDR2 FNYEAQ. Trimming removed 3 bases from V and 0 bases from J, with 14 bases in between. In nucleotides, the CDR3 is TGTGCCAGCAGCTTTTTTCATGTGGGAGCGAACACCGGGGAGCTGTTTTTT. It codes for CASSFFHVGANTGELFF.

The chain recombines TRBV5-1 with TRBJ2-3; 9 bases align to TRBD1. The CDR3 is 16 residues long. Germline CDR1 is SGHRS and CDR2 is YFSETQ. V gave up 0 bases and J gave up 2 bases; unmatched junction bases: 4. The CDR3 DNA reads TGCGCCAGCAGCTTGGGGGACAGGGCTTACACAGATACGCAGTATTTT. This sequence encodes CASSLGDRAYTDTQYF.

The rearrangement uses TRBV12-3 or TRBV12-4 and TRBJ1-1; D call uncertain. The V end lost 6 bases, the J end lost 1 base, and 9 bases lay between the germline ends. CDR3 length equals 13 residues. CDR3 protein: CASRQYANTEAFF. Written as DNA, the CDR3 is TGTGCCAGCAGACAGTACGCGAACACTGAAGCTTTCTTT.

This chain links TRBV7-3 with TRBJ1-2; no clear D gene. The germline gives CDR1 SGHTA, CDR2 FQGTGA. This CDR3 spans 11 amino acids. Trimming stripped 5 bases from V and 8 bases from J, with 9 bases between. The CDR3 spells CASSEGVGYTF. CDR3 nucleotides: TGTGCCAGCAGCGAGGGTGTGGGCTACACCTTC.